The TCR beta chain described here comes from a study of T cell responses to AZD1222 COVID-19 vaccine. CDR3 length: 14 residues. Germline CDR1 and CDR2: MNHEY and SVGEGT. Trimming pared 5 bases from V and 3 bases from J, leaving 13 bases between. Only one count was recorded for this clone. Using immunoSEQ multiplex PCR, the repertoire was profiled, and TCRdb retains in-frame clones only, with some absent. The data show over 90,000 clones, less than 95% seen once. This specimen consisted of peripheral blood, obtained on day 0 of AZD1222 vaccination. This receptor was identified in an adult in good health. V gene TRBV6-2 or TRBV6-3 combines with J gene TRBJ1-2, with D perhaps matching TRBD1 (5 bases). CDR3 sequence reads: CASSRAGADYGYTF. The CDR3 DNA reads as TGTGCCAGCAGTAGAGCCGGGGCCGACTATGGCTACACCTTC.